This T cell receptor beta chain was recovered during a study of blood T cells in healthy people across ages. Notes on the study in general: Naive and antigen-experienced cells were not separated, limiting conclusive comparison.

As for this clonotype: Its antigen is undetermined.

The CDR3 totals 13 residues. Germline V lookup: CDR1 DFQATT, CDR2 SNEGSKA (reference sequence). Trimming removed 6 bases from V and 0 bases from J, with 11 bases in between. Alongside a J-beta primer mix, a sample-barcoded 5' primer served in a second PCR lasting 7 to 11 cycles. TCRdb processed the 5' RACE reads anew with MiXCR; each CDR3 protein has one entry. In the table there are 700,000 or so distinct CDR3 sequences, around a fifth of which are singletons. The V and J genes are TRBV20-1 and TRBJ1-1, with D hard to call. The sequenced material came from blood. This sequence was found in a man in his 70s in good health. CDR3 nucleotides: TGCAGTGCCCCGTTGGGCATGAACACTGAAGCTTTCTTT. The encoded protein is CSAPLGMNTEAFF.